This T cell receptor (beta chain) came from a study of blood T cells in healthy people across ages. CDR1 and CDR2 from the germline V gene are SQVTM and ANQGSEA. The V end lost 7 bases, the J end lost 11 bases, and 20 bases lay between the germline ends. This CDR3 spans 12 amino acids. Next came a second PCR, run for roughly 6 to 11 cycles, which used a sample-barcoded 5' primer along with a J-beta primer mix. TCRdb used MiXCR to reprocess the 5' RACE reads, holding one entry per CDR3 protein. The sample consists of about 1 million distinct CDR3 sequences, 45% of them appearing once. Material: blood. The receptor was derived from a woman aged 60-75 years in good health. V is TRBV29-1 and J is TRBJ2-5; no clear D gene. The CDR3 DNA is TGCAGCGCGGACGCAAACTACAATGAGCAGTACTTC. Translated, it gives CSADANYNEQYF. Filled out from reference TRBV29-1 and TRBJ2-5, the complete variable domain reads SAVISQKPSRDICQRGTSLTIQCQVDSQVTMMFWYRQQPGQSLTLIATANQGSEATYESGFVIDKFPISRPNLTFSTLTVSNMSPEDSSIYLCSADANYNEQYFGPGTRLLVL.